Included here is one T cell receptor beta chain sequence, with context. The CDR3 has 15 amino acids. The trim removed 2 bases at V and 4 bases at J, leaving 5 bases unmatched. Germline lookup yields CDR1 LGHNA and CDR2 YNFKEQ. The data stem from a study of blood T cell repertoires in COVID-19. Across the whole study: The United States, Italy and Spain supplied acute and convalescent COVID-19 samples. From T cells, B-cell-depleted T cells, or PBMCs came the material, which was cDNA or gDNA.

Using immunoSEQ multiplex PCR, the repertoire was profiled, and TCRdb retains in-frame clones only, with some absent. The sample has 150,000 or so clones, 70% to 80% seen once. Sequencing was done on a sample of peripheral blood. The receptor's source is a woman aged 55-70 years with COVID-19, enrolled during active disease. The chain links TRBV4-2 to TRBJ2-1, with TRBD2 identical over 7 bases. CDR3 in amino acids: CASSQPGGGYNEQFF. CDR3 nucleotides: TGTGCCAGCAGCCAACCTGGGGGGGGGTACAATGAGCAGTTCTTC.